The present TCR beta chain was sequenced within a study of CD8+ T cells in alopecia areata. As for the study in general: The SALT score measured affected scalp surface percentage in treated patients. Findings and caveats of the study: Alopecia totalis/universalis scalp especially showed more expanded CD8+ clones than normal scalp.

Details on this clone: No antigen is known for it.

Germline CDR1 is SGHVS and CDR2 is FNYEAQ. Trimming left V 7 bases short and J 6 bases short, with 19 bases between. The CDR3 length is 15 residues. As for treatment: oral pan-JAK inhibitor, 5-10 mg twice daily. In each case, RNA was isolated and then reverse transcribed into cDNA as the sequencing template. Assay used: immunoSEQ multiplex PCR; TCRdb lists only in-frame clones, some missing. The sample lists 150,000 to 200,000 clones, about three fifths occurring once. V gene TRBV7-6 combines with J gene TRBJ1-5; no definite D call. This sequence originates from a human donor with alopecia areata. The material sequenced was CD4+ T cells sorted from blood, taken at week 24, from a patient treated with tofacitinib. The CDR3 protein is CASTRLSGAGQPQHF. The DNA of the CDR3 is TGTGCCAGCACCCGGCTCTCAGGTGCGGGTCAGCCCCAGCATTTT.